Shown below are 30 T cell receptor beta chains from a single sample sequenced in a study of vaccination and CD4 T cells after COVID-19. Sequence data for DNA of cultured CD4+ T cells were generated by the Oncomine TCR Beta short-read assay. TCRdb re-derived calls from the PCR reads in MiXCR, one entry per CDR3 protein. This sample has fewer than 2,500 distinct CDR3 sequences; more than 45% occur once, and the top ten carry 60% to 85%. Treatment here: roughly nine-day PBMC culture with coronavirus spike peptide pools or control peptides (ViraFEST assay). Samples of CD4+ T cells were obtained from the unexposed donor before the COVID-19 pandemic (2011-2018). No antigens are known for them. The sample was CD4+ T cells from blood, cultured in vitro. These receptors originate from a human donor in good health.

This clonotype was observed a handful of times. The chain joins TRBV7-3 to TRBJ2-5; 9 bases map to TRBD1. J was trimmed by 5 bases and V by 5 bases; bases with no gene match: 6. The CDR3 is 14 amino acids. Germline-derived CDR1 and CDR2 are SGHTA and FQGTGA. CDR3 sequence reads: CASSPQGAGETQYF. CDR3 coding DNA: TGTGCCAGCAGCCCACAGGGGGCCGGGGAGACCCAGTACTTC.

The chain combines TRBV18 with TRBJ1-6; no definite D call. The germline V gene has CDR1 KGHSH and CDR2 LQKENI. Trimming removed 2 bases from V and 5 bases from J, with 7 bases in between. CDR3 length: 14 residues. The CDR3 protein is CASSPTADNSPLHF. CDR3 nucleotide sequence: TGTGCCAGCTCACCAACGGCAGATAATTCACCCCTCCACTTT.

The CDR3 loop reads CASSFDWGTGPNSYNEQFF. In DNA, the CDR3 is TGTGCCAGCAGCTTTGACTGGGGGACGGGCCCGAACTCCTACAATGAGCAGTTCTTC. V gene TRBV7-8 combines with J gene TRBJ2-1, with D perhaps TRBD1 or TRBD2 (5 bases each). The germline V gene has CDR1 SGHVS and CDR2 FQNEAQ. The CDR3 runs to 19 residues. Trimming left V 3 bases short and J 0 bases short, with 21 bases between.

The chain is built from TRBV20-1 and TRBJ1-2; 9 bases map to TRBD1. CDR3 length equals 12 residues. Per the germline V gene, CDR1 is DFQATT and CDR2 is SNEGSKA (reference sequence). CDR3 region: CSGRQGGYGYTF. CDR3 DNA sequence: TGCAGCGGCAGACAGGGGGGCTATGGCTACACCTTC.

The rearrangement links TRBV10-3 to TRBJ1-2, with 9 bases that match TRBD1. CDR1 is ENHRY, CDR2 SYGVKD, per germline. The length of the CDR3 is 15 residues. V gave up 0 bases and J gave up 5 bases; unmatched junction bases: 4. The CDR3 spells CAISESGTGWYGYTF. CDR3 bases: TGTGCCATCAGTGAGTCAGGGACAGGGTGGTATGGCTACACCTTC.

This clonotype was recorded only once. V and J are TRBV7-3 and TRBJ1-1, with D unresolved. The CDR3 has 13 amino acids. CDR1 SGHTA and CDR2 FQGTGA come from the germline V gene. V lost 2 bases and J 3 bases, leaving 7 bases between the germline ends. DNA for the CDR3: TGTGCCAGCAGCTTACAGGTTCACACTGAAGCTTTCTTT. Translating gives CASSLQVHTEAFF.

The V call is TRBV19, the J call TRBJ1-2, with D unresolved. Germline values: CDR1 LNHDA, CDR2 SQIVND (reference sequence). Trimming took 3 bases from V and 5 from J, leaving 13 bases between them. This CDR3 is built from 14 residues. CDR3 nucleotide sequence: TGTGCCAGTAGTATCCAGGTCCAGTCTTATGGCTACACCTTC. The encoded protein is CASSIQVQSYGYTF.

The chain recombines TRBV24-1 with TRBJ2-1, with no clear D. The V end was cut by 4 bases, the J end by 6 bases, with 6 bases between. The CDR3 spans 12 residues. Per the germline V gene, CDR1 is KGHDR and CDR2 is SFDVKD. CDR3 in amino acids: CATSDPGNEQFF. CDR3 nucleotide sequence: TGTGCCACCAGTGACCCCGGCAATGAGCAGTTCTTC.

CDR3 loop: CAINPGQGTDTQYF. CDR3 nucleotides: TGTGCCATCAACCCGGGACAGGGGACAGATACGCAGTATTTT. The V call is TRBV6-1, the J call TRBJ2-3; 10 bases agree with TRBD1. This CDR3 is 14 amino acids long. The V gene's germline CDR1 is MNHNS and CDR2 SASEGT. Trimming took 10 bases from V and 3 from J; bases not matched to a gene: 7.

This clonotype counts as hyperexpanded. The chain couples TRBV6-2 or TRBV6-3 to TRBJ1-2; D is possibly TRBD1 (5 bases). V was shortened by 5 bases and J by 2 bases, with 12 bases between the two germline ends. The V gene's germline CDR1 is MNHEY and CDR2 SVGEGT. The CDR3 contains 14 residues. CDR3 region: CASSRGSGNYGYTF. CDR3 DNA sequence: TGTGCCAGCAGTAGAGGTTCAGGGAACTATGGCTACACCTTC.

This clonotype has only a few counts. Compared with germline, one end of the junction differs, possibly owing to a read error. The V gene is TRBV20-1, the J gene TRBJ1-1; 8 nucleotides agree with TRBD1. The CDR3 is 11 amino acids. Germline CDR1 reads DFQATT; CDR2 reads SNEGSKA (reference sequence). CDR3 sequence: CSAREDRGPSF. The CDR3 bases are TGCAGTGCTAGAGAAGACAGGGGCCCTTCTTTT.

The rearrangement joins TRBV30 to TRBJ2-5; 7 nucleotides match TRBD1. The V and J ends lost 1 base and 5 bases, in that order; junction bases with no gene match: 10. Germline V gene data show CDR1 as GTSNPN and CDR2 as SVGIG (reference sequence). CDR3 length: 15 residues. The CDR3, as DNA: TGTGCCTGGAGTGAACCCCGACAGGGTGTCGAGACCCAGTACTTC. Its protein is CAWSEPRQGVETQYF.

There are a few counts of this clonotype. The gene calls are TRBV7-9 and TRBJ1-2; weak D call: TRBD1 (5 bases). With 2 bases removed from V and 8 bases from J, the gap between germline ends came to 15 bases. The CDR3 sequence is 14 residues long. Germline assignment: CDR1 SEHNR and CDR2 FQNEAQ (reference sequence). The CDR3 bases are TGTGCCAGCAGCTTAAGCACAGGTTTGGGAGGCTACACCTTC. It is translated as CASSLSTGLGGYTF.

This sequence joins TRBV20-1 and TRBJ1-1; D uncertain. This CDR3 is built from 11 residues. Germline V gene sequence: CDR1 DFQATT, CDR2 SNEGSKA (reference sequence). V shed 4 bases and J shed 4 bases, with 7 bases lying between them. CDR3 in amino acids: CSANGVTEAFF. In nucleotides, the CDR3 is TGCAGTGCTAACGGGGTCACTGAAGCTTTCTTT.

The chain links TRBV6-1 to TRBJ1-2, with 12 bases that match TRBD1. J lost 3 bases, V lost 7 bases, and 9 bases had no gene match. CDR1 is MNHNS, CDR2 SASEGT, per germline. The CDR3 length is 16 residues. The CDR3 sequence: CASTREGTGGYYGYTF. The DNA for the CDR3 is TGTGCCAGCACGCGCGAGGGGACAGGGGGCTACTATGGCTACACCTTC.

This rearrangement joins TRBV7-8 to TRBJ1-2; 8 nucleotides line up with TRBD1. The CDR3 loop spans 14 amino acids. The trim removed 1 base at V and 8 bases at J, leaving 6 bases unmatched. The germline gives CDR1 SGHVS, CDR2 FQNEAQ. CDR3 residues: CASSLDGQGAGYTF. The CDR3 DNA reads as TGTGCCAGCAGCTTAGACGGTCAGGGGGCGGGCTACACCTTC.

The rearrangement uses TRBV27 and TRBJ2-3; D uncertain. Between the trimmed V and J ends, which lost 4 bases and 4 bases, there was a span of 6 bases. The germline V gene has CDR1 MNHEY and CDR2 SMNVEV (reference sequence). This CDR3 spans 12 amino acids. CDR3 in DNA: TGTGCCAGCAGTTCTTCCGCAGATACGCAGTATTTT. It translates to CASSSSADTQYF.

The CDR3 nucleotides are TGTGCCAGCAGTGCTAGCGGGAATTCGGAGTTCTTC. Its protein is CASSASGNSEFF. J is TRBJ2-1 and V is TRBV6-1; TRBD2 matches at 9 bases. The CDR3 sequence is 12 residues long. The V gene end was trimmed by 4 bases and the J gene end by 14 bases; junction bases not matched to a gene: 6. Germline values: CDR1 MNHNS, CDR2 SASEGT.

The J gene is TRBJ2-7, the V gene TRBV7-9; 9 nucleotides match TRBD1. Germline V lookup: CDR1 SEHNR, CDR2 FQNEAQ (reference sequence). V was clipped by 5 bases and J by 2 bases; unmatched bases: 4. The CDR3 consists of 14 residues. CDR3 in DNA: TGTGCCAGCAGCCAGGACAGGGGACCCTACGAGCAGTACTTC. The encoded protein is CASSQDRGPYEQYF. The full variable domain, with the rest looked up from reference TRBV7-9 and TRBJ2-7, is DTGVSQNPRHKITKRGQNVTFRCDPISEHNRLYWYRQTLGQGPEFLTYFQNEAQLEKSRLLSDRFSAERPKGSFSTLEIQRTEQGDSAMYLCASSQDRGPYEQYFGPGTRLTVT.

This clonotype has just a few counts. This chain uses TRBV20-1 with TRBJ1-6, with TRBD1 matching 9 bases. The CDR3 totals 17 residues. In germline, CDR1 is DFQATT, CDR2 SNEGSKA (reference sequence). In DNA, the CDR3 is TGCAGCGCCGAAATGGGGACAGGGACGGCTAACAATTCACCCCTCCACTTT. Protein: CSAEMGTGTANNSPLHF.

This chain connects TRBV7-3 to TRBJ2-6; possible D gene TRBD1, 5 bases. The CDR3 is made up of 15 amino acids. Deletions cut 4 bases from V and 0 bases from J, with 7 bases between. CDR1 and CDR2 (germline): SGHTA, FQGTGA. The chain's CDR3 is CASSSTGSGANVLTF. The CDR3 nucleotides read TGTGCCAGCAGCTCCACAGGCTCTGGGGCCAACGTCCTGACTTTC. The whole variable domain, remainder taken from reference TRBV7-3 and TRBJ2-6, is GAGVSQTPSNKVTEKGKYVELRCDPISGHTALYWYRQSLGQGPEFLIYFQGTGAADDSGLPNDRFFAVRPEGSVSTLKIQRTERGDSAVYLCASSSTGSGANVLTFGAGSRLTVL.

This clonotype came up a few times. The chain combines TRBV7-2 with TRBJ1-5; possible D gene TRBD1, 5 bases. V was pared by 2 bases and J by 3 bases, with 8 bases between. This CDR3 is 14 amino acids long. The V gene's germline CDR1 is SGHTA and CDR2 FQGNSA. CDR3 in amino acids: CASSLTGANQPQHF. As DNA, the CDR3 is TGTGCCAGCAGCTTAACAGGAGCCAATCAGCCCCAGCATTTT.

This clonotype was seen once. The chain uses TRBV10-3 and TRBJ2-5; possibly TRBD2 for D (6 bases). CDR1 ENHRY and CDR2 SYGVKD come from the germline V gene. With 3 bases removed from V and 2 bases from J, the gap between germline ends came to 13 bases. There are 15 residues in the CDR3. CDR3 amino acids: CAISDHASEQETQYF. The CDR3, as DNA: TGTGCCATCAGTGACCACGCTAGCGAACAAGAGACCCAGTACTTC.

The CDR3 here is CASNGASTDTQYF. Here the CDR3 DNA reads TGTGCCAGCAACGGGGCTAGCACAGATACGCAGTATTTT. The J gene is TRBJ2-3, the V gene TRBV7-3, with D perhaps given as TRBD1 or TRBD2 (5 bases each). The V gene lost 7 bases and the J gene lost 0 bases, with 8 bases spanning the gap. Germline V CDR1 and CDR2: SGHTA, FQGTGA. The CDR3 loop spans 13 amino acids.

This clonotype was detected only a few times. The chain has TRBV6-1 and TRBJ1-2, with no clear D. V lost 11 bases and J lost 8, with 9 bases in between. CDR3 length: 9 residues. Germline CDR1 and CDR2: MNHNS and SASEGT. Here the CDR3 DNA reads TGTGCCGGCTGCGAGGGCTACACCTTC. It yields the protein CAGCEGYTF.

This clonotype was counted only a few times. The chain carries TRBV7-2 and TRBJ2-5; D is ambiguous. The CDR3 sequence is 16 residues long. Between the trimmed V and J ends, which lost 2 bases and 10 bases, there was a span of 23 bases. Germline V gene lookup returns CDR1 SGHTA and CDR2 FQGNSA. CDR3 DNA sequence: TGTGCCAGCAGCTTATTACCGTTCACCGGTGGGCTACGCCAGTACTTC. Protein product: CASSLLPFTGGLRQYF.

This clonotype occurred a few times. This CDR3 reads CASSWREATDTQYF. For the CDR3, the DNA is TGTGCCAGCAGTTGGCGGGAGGCTACAGATACGCAGTATTTT. V usage is TRBV27 and J usage is TRBJ2-3, with TRBD2 matching over 8 bases. There are 14 residues in the CDR3. Trimming took 4 bases from V and 3 from J; bases not matched to a gene: 3. Germline V CDR1 and CDR2: MNHEY, SMNVEV (reference sequence).

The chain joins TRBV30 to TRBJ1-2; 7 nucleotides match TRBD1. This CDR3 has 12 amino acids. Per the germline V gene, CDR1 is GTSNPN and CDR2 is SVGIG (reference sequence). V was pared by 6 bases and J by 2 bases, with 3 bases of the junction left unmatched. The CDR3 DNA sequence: TGTGCCTGTGGACAGGAGAACTATGGCTACACCTTC. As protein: CACGQENYGYTF. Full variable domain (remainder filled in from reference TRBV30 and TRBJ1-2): SQTIHQWPATLVQPVGSPLSLECTVEGTSNPNLYWYRQAAGRGLQLLFYSVGIGQISSEVPQNLSASRPQDRQFILSSKKLLLSDSGFYLCACGQENYGYTFGSGTRLTVV.

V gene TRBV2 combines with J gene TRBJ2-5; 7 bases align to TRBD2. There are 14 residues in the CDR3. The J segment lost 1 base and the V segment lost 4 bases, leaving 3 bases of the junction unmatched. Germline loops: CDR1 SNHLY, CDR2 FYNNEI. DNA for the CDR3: TGTGCCAGCAGTGTGGGGAGGGGCCAAGAGACCCAGTACTTC. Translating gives CASSVGRGQETQYF.

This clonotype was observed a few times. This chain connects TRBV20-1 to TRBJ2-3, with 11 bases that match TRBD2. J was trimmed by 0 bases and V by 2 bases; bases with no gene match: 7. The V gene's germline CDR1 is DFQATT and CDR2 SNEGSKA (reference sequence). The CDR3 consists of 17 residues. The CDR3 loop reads CSARKEGTSGSTDTQYF. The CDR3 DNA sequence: TGCAGTGCTAGAAAGGAAGGGACTAGCGGTAGCACAGATACGCAGTATTTT.